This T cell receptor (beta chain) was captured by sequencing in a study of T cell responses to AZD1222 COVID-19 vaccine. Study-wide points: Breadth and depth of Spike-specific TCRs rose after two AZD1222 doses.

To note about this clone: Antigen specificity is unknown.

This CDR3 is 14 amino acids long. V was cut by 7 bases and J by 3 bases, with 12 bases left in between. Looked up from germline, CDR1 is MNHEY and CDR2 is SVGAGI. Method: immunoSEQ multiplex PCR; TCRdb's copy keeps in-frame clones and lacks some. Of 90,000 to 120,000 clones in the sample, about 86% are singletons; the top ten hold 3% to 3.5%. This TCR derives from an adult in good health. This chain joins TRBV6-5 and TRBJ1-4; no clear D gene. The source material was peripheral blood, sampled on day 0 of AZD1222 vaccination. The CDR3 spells CASKPTLSNEKLFF. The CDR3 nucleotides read TGTGCCAGCAAACCGACACTTTCTAATGAAAAACTGTTTTTT.